This T cell receptor (delta chain) was sequenced for a study of γδ T cells in repeated Plasmodium falciparum infection. About the study: Donors were malaria-exposed Malian children or age- and gender-matched Australian children. Study-level findings and limits: In Vdelta2-negative, largely Vdelta1+, gammadelta repertoires, repeated controlled infections appeared to drive clonal selection waves.

As for this clone: The antigen remains unidentified. This likely stems from a read error, as it lies one base from a far larger clone. It is unclear where the CDR3 begins or ends on the DNA, so no DNA is shown, and the CDR3 is as TCRdb lists it.

Including both end residues, the CDR3 is 23 amino acids long. Germline V gene data show CDR1 as TSWWSYY and CDR2 as QGS. TRG and TRD sequences were obtained from every sorted gammadelta sample. TCRdb re-called the multiplex PCR reads using CATT. The table includes 53,000 or so delta-chain clones, about 2% detected once. Gammadelta T cells were flow-sorted from PBMC into Vgamma9/Vdelta2+ and Vdelta2-negative populations for bulk analysis. This clonotype was sampled from a pool of human donors (malaria-infected and uninfected, not separated). Sequenced material: gamma-delta T cells from blood. The chain recombines TRDV1 with TRDJ1; the listed D gene, TRDD3, was not tested against the DNA. This CDR3 is CALGAPYEFLLWGIGAYTDKLIF.